A single sample gave rise to the 30 T cell receptor beta chains below, sequenced in a study of shared clonotypes between healthy human individuals. Some clones are missing from TCRdb's copy, which holds only in-frame ones; the method was immunoSEQ multiplex PCR. The repertoire holds fewer than 200,000 clones, with about 66% as singletons. The sample consisted of memory CD4+ T cells sorted from blood. This sample's subset: CD45RA-negative fraction. Receptors originate from a man aged 25-45 years in good health.

This clone occurred once. The V gene is TRBV5-1, the J gene TRBJ1-3; D gene unclear. CDR3 length: 14 residues. With 7 bases removed from V and 3 bases from J, the gap between germline ends came to 14 bases. In germline, CDR1 is SGHRS, CDR2 YFSETQ. This CDR3 is CASFSGQDGNTIYF. CDR3 sequence (DNA): TGCGCCAGCTTCAGTGGGCAGGATGGAAACACCATATATTTT. Supplemented by reference TRBV5-1 and TRBJ1-3, the full variable domain reads KAGVTQTPRYLIKTRGQQVTLSCSPISGHRSVSWYQQTPGQGLQFLFEYFSETQRNKGNFPGRFSGRQFSNSRSEMNVSTLELGDSALYLCASFSGQDGNTIYFGEGSWLTVV.

The J gene is TRBJ2-6, the V gene TRBV7-2; a weak D match, TRBD1 (6 bases). Germline assignment: CDR1 SGHTA and CDR2 FQGNSA. V lost 4 bases and J lost 2, with 9 bases in between. The CDR3 runs 15 residues. The CDR3 protein is CASSSGVPGANVLTF. CDR3 bases: TGTGCCAGCAGCTCAGGGGTGCCTGGGGCCAACGTCCTGACTTTC. The whole variable domain, filled in from reference TRBV7-2 and TRBJ2-6, reads GAGVSQSPSNKVTEKGKDVELRCDPISGHTALYWYRQSLGQGLEFLIYFQGNSAPDKSGLPSDRFSAERTGGSVSTLTIQRTQQEDSAVYLCASSSGVPGANVLTFGAGSRLTVL.

This chain joins TRBV29-1 and TRBJ2-7; possible D gene TRBD2, 5 bases. Germline V gene data show CDR1 as SQVTM and CDR2 as ANQGSEA. The CDR3 runs 11 residues. Trimming stripped 5 bases from V and 4 bases from J, with 9 bases between. The CDR3 loop is CSVISGYEQYF. Written as DNA, the CDR3 is TGCAGCGTTATCAGCGGTTACGAGCAGTACTTC.

This clone was detected only once. The V gene is TRBV28, the J gene TRBJ2-6; maybe TRBD1 (6 bases). CDR3 size: 15 residues. CDR1 is MDHEN, CDR2 SYDVKM, per germline. V gave up 5 bases and J gave up 4 bases, with 12 bases separating them. The CDR3 nucleotides are TGTGCCAGCAGTCAAGGGGGTGAGGGGGCCAACGTCCTGACTTTC. As protein: CASSQGGEGANVLTF. The whole variable domain, filled in from reference TRBV28 and TRBJ2-6, reads DVKVTQSSRYLVKRTGEKVFLECVQDMDHENMFWYRQDPGLGLRLIYFSYDVKMKEKGDIPEGYSVSREKKERFSLILESASTNQTSMYLCASSQGGEGANVLTFGAGSRLTVL.

This clone was recorded a few times. The chain combines TRBV27 with TRBJ2-7; 7 bases fit TRBD1. The germline CDR1 and CDR2 sequences are MNHEY and SMNVEV (reference sequence). The length of the CDR3 is 13 residues. The junction had 5 bases not matched to a gene; V was cut back by 5 bases and J by 4 bases. The CDR3 DNA sequence: TGTGCCAGCAGTAGGACAGGAAGGTACGAGCAGTACTTC. Its protein product is CASSRTGRYEQYF.

The chain employs TRBV5-1 and TRBJ2-3, with D unresolved. The CDR3 loop spans 14 amino acids. V was shortened by 3 bases and J by 2 bases, with 10 bases between the two germline ends. Germline V gene lookup returns CDR1 SGHRS and CDR2 YFSETQ. CDR3 bases: TGCGCCAGCAGCTATACCGACCCCACAGATACGCAGTATTTT. Translation: CASSYTDPTDTQYF.

This rearrangement joins TRBV11-2 to TRBJ2-7; 10 bases align to TRBD1. V shed 4 bases, J shed 11 bases, and the junction held 14 bases outside the gene matches. The CDR3 sequence is 15 residues long. Germline values: CDR1 SGHAT, CDR2 FQNNGV. The CDR3 is CASSSIRQGAFSKYF. In DNA form, the CDR3 reads TGTGCCAGCAGCTCAATCAGACAGGGGGCCTTCTCTAAGTACTTC.

This chain connects TRBV11-2 to TRBJ1-2, with 7 bases identical to TRBD1. The CDR3 extends over 15 amino acids. V was pared by 5 bases and J by 3 bases, with 9 bases of the junction left unmatched. From germline, CDR1 is SGHAT and CDR2 FQNNGV. CDR3 protein: CASSQIRGRDYGYTF. In nucleotides, the CDR3 is TGTGCCAGCAGCCAGATTAGGGGGCGCGACTATGGCTACACCTTC.

The chain carries TRBV5-1 and TRBJ2-3, with TRBD2 identical over 11 bases. Per germline, CDR1 SGHRS and CDR2 YFSETQ. Trimming at V came to 3 bases and at J to 3 bases, leaving 6 bases not matched to a gene. The CDR3 consists of 16 residues. CDR3: CASSSTSGSGTDTQYF. In nucleotides, the CDR3 is TGCGCCAGCAGCTCCACTAGCGGGAGTGGTACAGATACGCAGTATTTT.

This clone was seen only a few times. This sequence joins TRBV29-1 and TRBJ2-1, with 7 bases identical to TRBD2. The CDR3 is made up of 14 amino acids. Germline V gene data show CDR1 as SQVTM and CDR2 as ANQGSEA. V shed 3 bases, J shed 7 bases, and the junction held 9 bases outside the gene matches. The CDR3 coding sequence is TGCAGCGTTGAGGAAGCGGGATTAAAGAATGAGCAGTTCTTC. This sequence encodes CSVEEAGLKNEQFF.

V gene TRBV18 combines with J gene TRBJ2-1; D is undetermined. V was clipped by 3 bases and J by 5 bases, with 8 bases between them. The CDR3 has 13 amino acids. Germline CDR1 KGHSH, CDR2 LQKENI. CDR3 DNA: TGTGCCAGCTCACCCACGAGTGACAATGAGCAGTTCTTC. Translation gives CASSPTSDNEQFF.

The genes are TRBV5-4 and TRBJ1-4, with 10 bases aligning to TRBD1. Unmatched junction bases numbered 7, after V lost 3 bases and J lost 8 bases. The germline gives CDR1 SGHNT, CDR2 YYREEE (reference sequence). This CDR3 is built from 15 residues. CDR3 nucleotide sequence: TGTGCCAGCAGCTCGCAGGACAGGGGGGGCGAAAAACTGTTTTTT. Its protein is CASSSQDRGGEKLFF.

The J gene is TRBJ2-3, the V gene TRBV7-6; D is unresolved. The CDR3 runs to 16 residues. With 1 base removed from V and 1 base from J, the gap between germline ends came to 12 bases. CDR1 and CDR2 (germline): SGHVS, FNYEAQ. CDR3: CASSLGSGGGTDTQYF. The CDR3 DNA reads TGTGCCAGCAGCTTAGGGTCTGGTGGGGGCACAGATACGCAGTATTTT.

This chain connects TRBV27 to TRBJ2-5; D uncertain. CDR3 length: 15 amino acids. Germline CDR1 is MNHEY and CDR2 is SMNVEV (reference sequence). V was pared by 0 bases and J by 0 bases, with 8 bases between. CDR3 coding DNA: TGTGCCAGCAGTTTATCGTGGGAATACCAAGAGACCCAGTACTTC. Protein product: CASSLSWEYQETQYF.

The CDR3 here is CASQTPRREGTDTQYF. In DNA, the CDR3 is TGTGCCAGCCAAACCCCCAGGCGGGAGGGCACAGATACGCAGTATTTT. V gene TRBV28 combines with J gene TRBJ2-3, with 8 bases matching TRBD2. The CDR3 extends over 16 amino acids. V lost 8 bases and J lost 1; bases outside the gene matches: 11. CDR1 MDHEN and CDR2 SYDVKM come from the germline V gene.

The rearrangement uses TRBV14 and TRBJ2-2; tentatively, D is TRBD2 (6 bases). Trimming took 4 bases from V and 9 from J, leaving 15 bases between them. The CDR3 totals 14 residues. The germline V gene has CDR1 SGHDN and CDR2 FVKESK. In DNA, the CDR3 is TGTGCCAGCAGCCCGGAATGGGGGGACCGGGAGCTGTTTTTT. Amino acids: CASSPEWGDRELFF.

This clone was seen ten or more times. V gene TRBV25-1 combines with J gene TRBJ2-7, with D maybe TRBD2 (6 bases). V was trimmed by 4 bases and J by 5 bases, leaving 12 bases between them. Germline CDR1 is MGHDK and CDR2 is SYGVNS. CDR3 length equals 13 residues. CDR3 amino acids: CASSVREEDEQYF. The DNA for the CDR3 is TGTGCCAGCAGTGTGCGGGAAGAGGACGAGCAGTACTTC.

This chain joins TRBV11-2 and TRBJ1-5; D gene unclear. V gave up 5 bases and J gave up 0 bases, with 5 bases separating them. This CDR3 spans 13 amino acids. Germline loops: CDR1 SGHAT, CDR2 FQNNGV. CDR3: CASSVNSNQPQHF. The DNA of the CDR3 is TGTGCCAGCAGCGTCAATAGCAATCAGCCCCAGCATTTT. The full variable domain, rest sourced from reference TRBV11-2 and TRBJ1-5, is EAGVAQSPRYKIIEKRQSVAFWCNPISGHATLYWYQQILGQGPKLLIQFQNNGVVDDSQLPKDRFSAERLKGVDSTLKIQPAKLEDSAVYLCASSVNSNQPQHFGDGTRLSIL.

The V gene is TRBV19, the J gene TRBJ1-5; 8 bases line up with TRBD1. V trimming: 7 bases; J trimming: 0 bases; junction bases outside the gene matches: 11. In germline, CDR1 is LNHDA, CDR2 SQIVND (reference sequence). The CDR3 is 17 residues long. The CDR3 DNA sequence: TGTGCCAGTAAAATCCGCCCAGGGGGCTATAGCAATCAGCCCCAGCATTTT. This sequence encodes CASKIRPGGYSNQPQHF.

The chain uses TRBV6-1 and TRBJ2-5; tentatively, D is TRBD1 (6 bases). Per the germline V gene, CDR1 is MNHNS and CDR2 is SASEGT. The V gene lost 6 bases and the J gene lost 2 bases, with 13 bases spanning the gap. CDR3 length equals 14 residues. The DNA for the CDR3 is TGTGCCAGCAGGCGAGGGGGTGAGCAAGAGACCCAGTACTTC. The encoded protein is CASRRGGEQETQYF.

In this sample, this clone turned up once. Other DNA sequences in this sample translate to the same CDR3. V usage is TRBV28 and J usage is TRBJ2-2, with D hard to call. Trimming removed 2 bases at V and 2 bases at J, with 3 bases between. The CDR3 contains 13 residues. Per germline, CDR1 MDHEN and CDR2 SYDVKM. The DNA for the CDR3 is TGTGCCAGCAGTTTAGGAAACACCGGGGAGCTGTTTTTT. This gives the protein CASSLGNTGELFF.

The chain uses TRBV5-6 and TRBJ2-5; D is perhaps TRBD1 (6 bases). V was shortened by 4 bases and J by 5 bases, with 21 bases between the two germline ends. CDR3 size: 16 residues. From germline, CDR1 is SGHDT and CDR2 YYEEEE. CDR3 sequence: CASSPEAGRGAETQYF. Written as DNA, the CDR3 is TGTGCCAGCAGCCCAGAGGCCGGCAGGGGTGCCGAGACCCAGTACTTC.

V and J are TRBV9 and TRBJ2-7; the D gene is possibly TRBD2 (7 bases). V was pared by 0 bases and J by 7 bases, with 17 bases between. CDR1 and CDR2 (germline): SGDLS, YYNGEE. The CDR3 length is 15 residues. The CDR3 region has the DNA TGTGCCAGCAGCGTAGCCACGGGGGGCCTCAGTGAGCAGTACTTC. Its translation is CASSVATGGLSEQYF.

This chain uses TRBV6-5 with TRBJ2-1; D gene uncertain. The CDR3 covers 14 residues. Germline V gene data show CDR1 as MNHEY and CDR2 as SVGAGI. V was cut by 0 bases and J by 3 bases, with 6 bases left in between. This CDR3 reads CASSYSGNYNEQFF. For the CDR3, the DNA is TGTGCCAGCAGTTACTCGGGAAACTACAATGAGCAGTTCTTC.

This clone was observed many times. The rearrangement uses TRBV10-3 and TRBJ2-6, with D unresolved. Trimming removed 3 bases from V and 0 bases from J, with 3 bases in between. The CDR3 extends over 14 amino acids. Germline lookup yields CDR1 ENHRY and CDR2 SYGVKD. The CDR3 DNA follows: TGTGCCATCAGTGACTCCTCTGGGGCCAACGTCCTGACTTTC. It translates to CAISDSSGANVLTF.

The chain has TRBV30 and TRBJ2-7; no clear D. Germline V gene sequence: CDR1 GTSNPN, CDR2 SVGIG (reference sequence). V lost 4 bases to trimming and J lost 9 bases, with 16 bases between them. The CDR3 length is 12 residues. The CDR3 is CAWTNSAKRQYF. In DNA, the CDR3 is TGTGCCTGGACAAACAGTGCCAAGAGGCAGTACTTC.

This clone was observed once. This chain links TRBV6-1 with TRBJ2-1; the D gene is possibly TRBD2 (5 bases). The V end was cut by 6 bases, the J end by 8 bases, with 14 bases between. CDR3 size: 13 residues. The germline V gene encodes CDR1 MNHNS and CDR2 SASEGT. The CDR3 bases are TGTGCCAGCAGCCTCCTAGCAAGTCATGAGCAGTTCTTC. Translated: CASSLLASHEQFF.

This clone came up a few times. Different DNA sequences within this sample yield the same CDR3. The rearrangement uses TRBV7-9 and TRBJ2-7; either TRBD1 or TRBD2 may fit D (5 bases each). V gave up 1 base and J gave up 4 bases, with 8 bases separating them. From germline, CDR1 is SEHNR and CDR2 FQNEAQ (reference sequence). The CDR3 has 13 residues. The CDR3 spells CASSLGDGYEQYF. CDR3 DNA: TGTGCCAGCAGCTTAGGGGACGGATACGAGCAGTACTTC. Variable domain in full (rest from reference TRBV7-9 and TRBJ2-7): DTGVSQNPRHKITKRGQNVTFRCDPISEHNRLYWYRQTLGQGPEFLTYFQNEAQLEKSRLLSDRFSAERPKGSFSTLEIQRTEQGDSAMYLCASSLGDGYEQYFGPGTRLTVT.

This clone was counted only a few times. The V call is TRBV27, the J call TRBJ1-2, with 9 bases matching TRBD1. The V and J ends lost 5 bases and 4 bases, in that order; junction bases with no gene match: 5. Germline V gene data show CDR1 as MNHEY and CDR2 as SMNVEV (reference sequence). There are 14 residues in the CDR3. CDR3 amino acids: CASSRPGQGYGYTF. DNA of the CDR3: TGTGCCAGCAGTCGACCGGGACAGGGCTATGGCTACACCTTC.

This clone was counted only a few times. DNA for the CDR3: TGTGCCAGCAGCCGTACTGGGGAGACCCAGTACTTC. Residues: CASSRTGETQYF. The V gene is TRBV7-9, the J gene TRBJ2-5, with D hard to call. Per the germline V gene, CDR1 is SEHNR and CDR2 is FQNEAQ (reference sequence). V was trimmed by 5 bases and J by 5 bases, leaving 9 bases between them. This CDR3 is 12 amino acids long.